The clone carrying this T cell receptor beta chain was observed at least ten times. The antigen remains undetermined. The source of the sample is a study of blood T cells in healthy people across ages. The second PCR ran roughly 6 to 11 cycles with a sample-barcoded 5' primer and J-beta primers. Each cDNA molecule carried a tag from a template-switch adaptor that contained 12 random nucleotides. One entry per CDR3 protein, called by TCRdb with MiXCR from the 5' RACE reads. The sample shows roughly 680,000 distinct CDR3 sequences, under 25% of them seen only once. The ends lost 0 bases at V and 1 base at J; junction bases unmatched: 0. The CDR3 has 15 amino acids. General study points: Older age went with lower TCR beta diversity per million T cells, in a roughly linear way.

The clonotype comes from a man in his sixties or seventies in good health. The chain uses TRBV12-3 or TRBV12-4 and TRBJ2-5, with 9 positions matching TRBD2. The sequencing sample was made of blood. CDR3 nucleotides: TGTGCCAGCAGTTTAGCTAGCGGGAGCCAAGAGACCCAGTACTTC. This encodes CASSLASGSQETQYF.